This TCR beta chain was profiled in a study of cytomegalovirus exposure and HLA in healthy donors. The CDR3 covers 15 residues. J gave up 5 bases and V 6 bases, and 11 bases lay outside the gene matches. Germline CDR1 is MNHEY and CDR2 is SVGAGI. The PCR contained 60 Vbeta and 13 Jbeta primers. Clones were read by immunoSEQ multiplex PCR, and TCRdb kept only the in-frame ones, dropping some. This repertoire shows under 150,000 clones, around 71% found once; its top ten account for approximately 2.6%. The receptor comes from an older woman in good health and CMV-seropositive. The chain couples TRBV6-5 to TRBJ1-1, with 8 bases matching TRBD1. Material: PBMCs. The CDR3 DNA reads TGTGCCAGCAGACCATCAGGGGGCGGAAGGACTGAAGCTTTCTTT. It encodes CASRPSGGGRTEAFF.